A selection of T cell receptor beta chains follows, all from one sample in a study of T cell responses to AZD1222 COVID-19 vaccine. Clones were sequenced by immunoSEQ multiplex PCR, and TCRdb holds only the in-frame ones, with some missing. The sample has over 85,000 clones; 94% are singletons. This specimen was peripheral blood, taken 28 days after the second AZD1222 dose. Receptors were obtained from an adult who received the AZD1222 COVID-19 vaccine. Each CDR3 is given with its conserved first and last residue. A D gene is named only where the DNA matches it firmly. Size values are once, few and many counts, or a class for expanded clones, and some rows have none.

clone_size | j_call | d_call | v_call | cdr3_aa | cdr3_nt
. | TRBJ1-2 | . | TRBV11-2 | CASSFGQSYGYTF | TGTGCCAGCAGCTTCGGACAGAGTTATGGCTACACCTTC
once | TRBJ1-1 | . | TRBV29-1 | CSVQEGPAAEAFF | TGCAGCGTTCAAGAGGGGCCGGCGGCTGAAGCTTTCTTT
once | TRBJ1-2 | . | TRBV6-5 | CASSYTANYGYTF | TGTGCCAGCAGTTACACGGCTAACTATGGCTACACCTTC
. | TRBJ1-2 | . | TRBV2 | CASRGGWRNYGYTF | TGTGCCAGCAGGGGGGGATGGAGGAACTATGGCTACACCTTC
once | TRBJ2-5 | . | TRBV7-9 | CASSLLLVLKTQYF | TGTGCCAGCAGCTTACTCTTGGTTTTGAAGACCCAGTACTTC
. | TRBJ1-2 | TRBD1 | TRBV19 | CASSFRTGYGYTF | TGTGCCAGTAGTTTTCGGACAGGCTATGGCTACACCTTC
. | TRBJ1-1 | . | TRBV19 | CASSTRGGNTEAFF | TGTGCCAGTAGTACCCGGGGGGGGAACACTGAAGCTTTCTTT
. | TRBJ1-1 | TRBD1 | TRBV3-1/TRBV3-2 | CASSQVRGGEGAFF | TGTGCCAGCAGCCAAGTTAGAGGGGGCGAGGGCGCTTTCTTT
. | TRBJ1-3 | . | TRBV5-1 | CASSQQYAGSGNTIYF | TGCGCCAGCAGCCAACAATACGCCGGATCTGGAAACACCATATATTTT
. | TRBJ1-5 | . | TRBV5-6 | CASSIAGVIQPQHF | TGTGCCAGCAGCATCGCAGGGGTCATACAGCCCCAGCATTTT
once | TRBJ2-1 | . | TRBV5-1 | CASSLEGVNYEQFF | TGCGCCAGCAGCTTGGAGGGGGTTAACTATGAGCAGTTCTTC
. | TRBJ2-7 | . | TRBV6-5 | CASIGRESYEQYF | TGTGCCAGCATCGGCAGGGAGTCCTACGAGCAGTACTTC
. | TRBJ2-2 | . | TRBV14 | CASSQVLNTGELFF | TGTGCCAGCAGCCAAGTACTGAACACCGGGGAGCTGTTTTTT